This TCR beta chain was identified during a study of vaccination effects on CD4 cells after COVID-19. Sequencing was performed with immunoSEQ multiplex PCR; in TCRdb, only in-frame clones are kept and a portion is missing. The profile shows some 77,000 clones, roughly 70% of them singletons. Viral peptide pool expansion of antigen-specific CD4+ T cells preceded sequencing in the ViraFEST assay. Following a 10-day culture, CD4+ T cells were purified. In the vaccine recipients, nucleocapsid antibodies were negative and there was no prior SARS-CoV-2 infection. Fresh IL-2-containing medium replaced half the medium on days 3 and 7. General study findings and limits: Convalescent patients numbered few in the study; early post-infection timepoints were missing entirely.

Concerning this clone itself: Its specificity is not known.

This TCR was recovered from a human donor who received a COVID-19 vaccine. The source material was CD4+ T cells from PBMCs cultured with HCoV-OC43 spike peptides, sampled before COVID-19 vaccination. The subset here: HCoV-OC43 spike overlapping peptide pool stimulation.

Here the CDR3 DNA reads TGTGCCACCAGTGATCACAATGAGCAGTTCTTC. It yields the protein CATSDHNEQFF. The chain links TRBV24-1 to TRBJ2-1; D gene ambiguous. The germline V and J ends were trimmed by 3 bases and 5 bases, with 1 base remaining between them. Germline V gene sequence: CDR1 KGHDR, CDR2 SFDVKD. This CDR3 comprises 11 residues.